This T cell receptor beta chain is from a study of blood T cells in healthy people across ages. Overall study: Capture by template switching was about one barcoded beta molecule per two T cells.

The germline V gene has CDR1 PRHDT and CDR2 FYEKMQ (reference sequence). Between the trimmed V and J ends, which lost 5 bases and 4 bases, there was a span of 20 bases. This CDR3 comprises 16 residues. Peripheral blood was drawn, approximately 9.7 milliliters per donor. Together with a sample-barcoded 5' primer, a J-beta primer mix was included in a second PCR lasting about 7 to 11 cycles. A template-switch adaptor containing 12 random nucleotides labeled each cDNA molecule. MiXCR, applied by TCRdb to the 5' RACE reads, yields one record per CDR3 protein. The sample comprises some 800,000 distinct CDR3 sequences, 40% to 50% of which are singletons, and about 19% rests with the top ten. Study-wide results and caveats: PBMCs left unsorted prevented a conclusive naive versus antigen-experienced comparison.

This clonotype has only one observation. Antigen specificity is unknown. The specimen sequenced was blood. The clonotype was recovered from a man aged 55 to 70 in good health. V gene TRBV13 combines with J gene TRBJ1-1; possible D gene TRBD1, 5 bases. In DNA form, the CDR3 reads TGTGCCAGCAGCGGAAAAAAAAGGGGTTTGAGCACTGAAGCTTTCTTT. Translation: CASSGKKRGLSTEAFF.